This passage covers 12 T cell receptor beta chains from one sample sequenced in a study of blood T cells in healthy people across ages. Combining a sample-barcoded 5' primer with a J-beta primer mix, a second PCR ran for about 6 to 12 cycles. TCRdb processed the 5' RACE reads anew with MiXCR; each CDR3 protein has one entry. The sample has roughly 1.4 million distinct CDR3 sequences; approximately 60% are singletons. Sequencing was carried out using blood. These receptors were collected from a man younger than 30 in good health.

The J gene is TRBJ1-1, the V gene TRBV20-1; TRBD1 is a possible D gene (5 bases). V shed 4 bases and J shed 3 bases, with 18 bases lying between them. The CDR3 covers 15 residues. Germline-derived CDR1 and CDR2 are DFQATT and SNEGSKA (reference sequence). This chain's CDR3 is CSAKYLGGGDTEAFF. In DNA, the CDR3 is TGCAGTGCTAAGTACCTCGGGGGTGGGGACACTGAAGCTTTCTTT.

The V call is TRBV20-1, the J call TRBJ2-5; the D gene is possibly TRBD2 (6 bases). The CDR3 length is 14 residues. CDR1 is DFQATT, CDR2 SNEGSKA, per germline (reference sequence). V was pared by 5 bases and J by 11 bases, with 24 bases between. As DNA, the CDR3 is TGCAGTGCTCGACCCTGGACTTTAGGGGAGGAGCAGTACTTC. Translation gives CSARPWTLGEEQYF.

The table lists this clonotype with a count of one. The genes are TRBV2 and TRBJ2-2; 7 bases are a match to TRBD1. The J segment lost 7 bases and the V segment lost 1 base, leaving 9 bases of the junction unmatched. Germline lookup yields CDR1 SNHLY and CDR2 FYNNEI. CDR3 length: 16 amino acids. For the CDR3, the DNA is TGTGCCAGCAGTGAAGATACTCTACAGGGGAACGGGGAGCTGTTTTTT. Translated: CASSEDTLQGNGELFF.

The chain recombines TRBV10-1 with TRBJ2-7; maybe TRBD1 (6 bases). The end of the DNA fits TRBJ2-5 better, so the J call may be wrong. The CDR3 is 14 amino acids. The germline CDR1 and CDR2 sequences are WNHNN and SYGVQD (reference sequence). In nucleotides, the CDR3 is TGCGCCAGCAGTGATGAGGGGGTCGGAGAGACCCAGTACTTC. Protein sequence: CASSDEGVGETQYF.

This sequence joins TRBV12-3 or TRBV12-4 and TRBJ2-3, with D possibly matching TRBD2 (8 bases). The CDR3 totals 16 residues. Trimming removed 3 bases at V and 5 bases at J, with 18 bases between. Here the CDR3 reads CASSLGGSGTVDTQYF. In DNA, the CDR3 is TGTGCCAGCAGTTTGGGTGGTAGCGGGACAGTAGATACGCAGTATTTT.

Of note for this clonotype: A much larger clone sits a single nucleotide away, making a read error possible. The chain joins TRBV20-1 to TRBJ1-2; weak D call: TRBD1 (5 bases). V was cut by 1 base and J by 0 bases, with 9 bases left in between. Germline V lookup: CDR1 DFQATT, CDR2 SNEGSKA (reference sequence). CDR3 size: 14 residues. CDR3 in DNA: TGCAGTGCTAGAGCGGGGCAAGCTAACTATGGCTACACCTTC. Protein: CSARAGQANYGYTF.

The V gene is TRBV4-1, the J gene TRBJ2-7; TRBD1 matches 11 bases. This CDR3 spans 16 amino acids. V was pared by 1 base and J by 2 bases, with 4 bases of the junction left unmatched. CDR1 and CDR2 (germline): MGHRA, YSYEKL. In DNA form, the CDR3 reads TGCGCCAGCAGCCAAGGAGAGGGACAGGGGGCCTACGAGCAGTACTTC. Protein: CASSQGEGQGAYEQYF.

The chain combines TRBV20-1 with TRBJ1-4; TRBD1 might be the D (6 bases). V lost 0 bases, J lost 7 bases, and 15 bases lay in between. The CDR3 has 15 residues. Germline-derived CDR1 and CDR2 are DFQATT and SNEGSKA (reference sequence). As DNA, the CDR3 is TGCAGTGCTAGAGATACGGGGGCAGATGGTGAAAAACTGTTTTTT. As protein: CSARDTGADGEKLFF.

The chain has TRBV27 and TRBJ1-5; the D is unclear. Trimming shortened V by 6 bases and J by 5 bases, and 11 bases separated the two germline ends. Per the germline V gene, CDR1 is MNHEY and CDR2 is SMNVEV (reference sequence). The CDR3 is 13 residues long. The CDR3 protein is CASRYTAYQPQHF. For the CDR3, the DNA is TGTGCCAGCAGGTACACGGCATATCAGCCCCAGCATTTT.

The CDR3 spells CASSLSVVAGWKAGELFF. Written as DNA, the CDR3 is TGTGCCAGCAGCCTTTCGGTTGTAGCGGGATGGAAGGCCGGGGAGCTGTTTTTT. V and J are TRBV7-9 and TRBJ2-2; 8 bases are a match to TRBD2. The CDR3 runs 18 residues. Per the germline V gene, CDR1 is SEHNR and CDR2 is FQNEAQ (reference sequence). The V and J ends lost 5 bases and 6 bases, in that order; junction bases with no gene match: 17.

This clonotype has only one observation. The chain carries TRBV2 and TRBJ1-2; D unresolved. This CDR3 is 12 amino acids long. Germline V CDR1 and CDR2: SNHLY, FYNNEI. Trimming took off 3 bases at V and 4 bases at J, with 6 bases between the two ends. The CDR3 bases are TGTGCCAGCAGTGAGGCCCGCTATGGCTACACCTTC. Its protein product is CASSEARYGYTF.

The V gene is TRBV29-1, the J gene TRBJ1-1, with a possible D match to TRBD1 (5 bases). With 7 bases removed from V and 1 base from J, the gap between germline ends came to 13 bases. From germline, CDR1 is SQVTM and CDR2 ANQGSEA. The CDR3 runs 13 residues. The CDR3 spells CSAAQTGNTEAFF. The DNA for the CDR3 is TGCAGCGCCGCTCAAACAGGGAACACTGAAGCTTTCTTT.